These T cell receptor beta chains were read from a single sample in a study of blood T cell repertoires in COVID-19. Sequenced by immunoSEQ multiplex PCR; TCRdb stores in-frame clones only, minus some. The repertoire has 10,000 or so clones, 90% of them found once; the top ten carry about 9.5%. Sequences were obtained from peripheral blood. The source of these receptors is a human donor in a cohort sampled during active COVID-19. Both conserved end residues are part of each CDR3. The order of the fields is clone size, J gene, V gene, D gene, CDR3 protein, CDR3 DNA. The D gene is left open where the match is weak. Only part of the rows carry a size: once, few, many, or a class if the clone is expanded.

>-|TRBJ1-1|TRBV27|TRBD1
CASSMSGQSLTEAFF
TGTGCCAGCAGTATGTCGGGACAGTCCCTCACTGAAGCTTTCTTT
>-|TRBJ2-5|TRBV11-3|TRBD1
CASSLEGGWTGDKTQYF
TGTGCCAGCAGCTTAGAGGGGGGCTGGACAGGGGACAAAACCCAGTACTTC
>-|TRBJ1-1|TRBV29-1|-
CSVWGGTEAFF
TGCAGCGTTTGGGGAGGCACTGAAGCTTTCTTT
>-|TRBJ2-1|TRBV7-9|-
CASSLGQGPYNEQFF
TGTGCCAGCAGCTTAGGGCAGGGCCCCTACAATGAGCAGTTCTTC
>-|TRBJ2-5|TRBV7-9|TRBD2
CASSLLAGGSQETQYF
TGTGCCAGCAGCCTCCTAGCGGGGGGCTCTCAAGAGACCCAGTACTTC
>once|TRBJ1-4|TRBV9|TRBD1
CASSVLTGGDEKLFF
TGTGCCAGCAGCGTCCTGACAGGGGGTGATGAAAAACTGTTTTTT
>once|TRBJ2-2|TRBV5-1|-
CASSLYPGNTGELFF
TGCGCCAGCAGCTTGTATCCGGGAAACACCGGGGAGCTGTTTTTT
>-|TRBJ1-2|TRBV19|-
CASSPQEGVGYGYTF
TGTGCCAGTAGTCCCCAGGAGGGTGTGGGCTATGGCTACACCTTC
>-|TRBJ1-4|TRBV5-1|-
CASRPGTANEKLFF
TGCGCCAGCAGACCCGGGACTGCCAATGAAAAACTGTTTTTT
>once|TRBJ2-5|TRBV5-1|TRBD2
CASSSMTSGEGTQYF
TGCGCCAGCAGCTCTATGACTAGCGGGGAGGGGACCCAGTACTTC
>-|TRBJ1-4|TRBV7-9|-
CASGRENEKLFF
TGTGCCAGCGGCCGGGAAAATGAAAAACTGTTTTTT
>once|TRBJ2-5|TRBV5-1|TRBD2
CASSLGPAGGQETQYF
TGCGCCAGCAGCTTGGGTCCAGCGGGGGGCCAAGAGACCCAGTACTTC
>-|TRBJ1-2|TRBV5-1|TRBD1
CASSEKGQAGYYGYTF
TGCGCCAGCAGCGAAAAGGGACAGGCAGGCTACTATGGCTACACCTTC
>-|TRBJ2-5|TRBV6-2/TRBV6-3|-
CASSSQETQYF
TGTGCCAGCAGTTCCCAGGAGACCCAGTACTTC